This T cell receptor (beta chain) is from a study of blood T cells in healthy people across ages (dated by TCRdb to between 2014 and 2017). At the level of the whole study: In model experiments, roughly one uniquely barcoded TCR beta cDNA molecule per two T cells was captured by template switching. To track age-related changes in TCR beta repertoire diversity, the study relied on deep sequencing normalized with unique cDNA molecular identifiers. To avoid experimental bias, donors of different ages were randomly spread across the sequencing lanes. Using the same blood draw, the study looked at two additional independent replicas of 1 million unique cDNA reads for two donors, one aged 18 to 30 and the other aged 80 or older. Four age groups were formed from the donors: young (average about 17 years), middle-aged (approximately 39), aged (about 62) and long-lived (approximately 78). The investigation overall reported the following: Estimates of total diversity based on one million sequenced T cells were considered lower bounds and underestimates. The percentage of naive T cells measured by flow cytometry correlated strongly with observed TCR beta diversity. Compared with the aged group, the long-lived group had more naive CD4+ T cells, fewer expanded clones and increased TCR diversity, a pattern suggesting age selection. Donor CMV infection status was unknown, potentially confounding age-related changes in expanded clonotypes. As age increased, observed TCR beta diversity per million T cells dropped in a roughly linear way, and a significant reduction was already evident by age 40. Because profiling used bulk unsorted PBMCs, naive and antigen-experienced compartments could not be compared conclusively.

The germline V gene encodes CDR1 MNHNS and CDR2 SASEGT. The CDR3 measures 19 amino acids from cysteine to phenylalanine. Just CDR3 DNA is preserved here, 57 bases in frame from base 1. The V end loses 6 bases and the J end loses 0 bases, and a stretch of 24 bases separates them. Donors were 35 to 40 systemically healthy Caucasian individuals from Russia aged roughly 6 to 90 years. Each donor gave 8 to 10 milliliters of peripheral blood, drawn into EDTA-treated Vacutainer tubes. PBMCs were isolated by Ficoll-Paque density-gradient centrifugation, with at least 7 million obtained per sample. Trizol reagent was used to extract total RNA from the PBMCs, yielding at least 6 micrograms per sample. The percentages of naive CD45RAhigh/CD27high T cells were determined by flow cytometry on a PBMC aliquot from every donor. This clonotype has a handful of counts. Its antigen has not been determined. No quality values exist for individual bases; no much larger clone is one base distant.

Preparation of the library involved 5' RACE. Sequencing was carried out with an Illumina HiSeq 2500. A second roughly 6 to 11 cycle PCR used a sample-barcoded 5' primer and a J-beta primer mix. Each TCR beta cDNA molecule received a unique molecular identifier from a template-switch 5' adaptor carrying 12 random nucleotides. Each sample yielded at least 3 million CDR3-containing paired-end reads. The Mint cDNA synthesis kit, primed by a TRBC-specific oligonucleotide, was used to synthesize first-strand cDNA from all RNA. Following uracil-DNA glycosylase treatment, a first 18-cycle PCR with universal primers M1SS and BC2_uni_R was performed on all cDNA. In the source study's methods: Normalization of each sample was performed by random selection of 1 million high-quality reads, each carrying a distinct molecular identifier. Instead of being binned into consensus sequences, reads with shared molecular identifiers were discarded. MiTCR, set to a Q25 quality threshold and the strictest error-elimination algorithm, was used for CDR3 identification, clonotype clustering and error correction. A nonparametric unseen species model with Euler transformation was used to estimate a lower bound on total TCR beta diversity. The public reads were reprocessed in TCRdb via fastp at Q25 and MiXCR, keeping in-frame beta chains. Every CDR3 protein is listed once, alongside the most common genes and DNA of its rows. The V and J calls and clone size come from TCRdb's table, not from the authors' own analysis. The sample table holds roughly 1.5 million distinct CDR3 sequences, of which approximately 39% were seen once. Jointly, the top ten make up roughly 3.7% of the sample.

The receptor's source is a young woman in good health. Recombination linked TRBV6-1 to TRBJ2-1; the D element could tentatively be TRBD1 or TRBD2, as 5 bases agree for each. Sequencing was performed on blood. The CDR3 protein: CASRDDVAGTESSYNEQFF. The DNA sequence reads TGTGCCAGCAGGGACGACGTGGCTGGGACCGAGAGCTCCTACAATGAGCAGTTCTTC.